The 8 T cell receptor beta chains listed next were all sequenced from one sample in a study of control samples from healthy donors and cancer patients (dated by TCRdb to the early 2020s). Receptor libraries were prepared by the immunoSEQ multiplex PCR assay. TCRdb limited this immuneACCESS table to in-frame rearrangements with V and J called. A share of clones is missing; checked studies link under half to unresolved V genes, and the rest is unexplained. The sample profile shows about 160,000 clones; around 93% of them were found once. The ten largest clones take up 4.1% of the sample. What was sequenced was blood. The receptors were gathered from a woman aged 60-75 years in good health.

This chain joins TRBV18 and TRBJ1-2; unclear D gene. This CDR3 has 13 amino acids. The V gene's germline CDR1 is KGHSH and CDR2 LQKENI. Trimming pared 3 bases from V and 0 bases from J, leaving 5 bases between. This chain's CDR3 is CASSPVTNYGYTF. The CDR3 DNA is TGTGCCAGCTCACCCGTTACTAACTATGGCTACACCTTC.

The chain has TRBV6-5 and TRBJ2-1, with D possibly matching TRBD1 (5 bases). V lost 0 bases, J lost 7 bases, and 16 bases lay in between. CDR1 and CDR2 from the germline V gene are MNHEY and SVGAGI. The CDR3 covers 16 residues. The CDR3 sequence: CASSYSGQGSSNEQFF. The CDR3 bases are TGTGCCAGCAGTTACTCGGGTCAGGGAAGTTCAAATGAGCAGTTCTTC.

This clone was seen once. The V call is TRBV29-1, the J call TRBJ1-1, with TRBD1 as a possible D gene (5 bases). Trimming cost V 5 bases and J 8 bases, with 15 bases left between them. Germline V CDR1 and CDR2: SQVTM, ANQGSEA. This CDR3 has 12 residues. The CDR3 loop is CSVIRGRGEAFF. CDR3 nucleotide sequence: TGCAGCGTTATTAGGGGCCGTGGGGAAGCTTTCTTT. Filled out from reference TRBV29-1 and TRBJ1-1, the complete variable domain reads SAVISQKPSRDICQRGTSLTIQCQVDSQVTMMFWYRQQPGQSLTLIATANQGSEATYESGFVIDKFPISRPNLTFSTLTVSNMSPEDSSIYLCSVIRGRGEAFFGQGTRLTVV.

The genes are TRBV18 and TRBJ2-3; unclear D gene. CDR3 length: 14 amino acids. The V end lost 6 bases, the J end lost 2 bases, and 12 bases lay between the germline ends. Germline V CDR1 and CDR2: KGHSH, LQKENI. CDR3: CASSLTSNTDTQYF. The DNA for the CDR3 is TGTGCCAGCTCGCTTACATCTAACACAGATACGCAGTATTTT.

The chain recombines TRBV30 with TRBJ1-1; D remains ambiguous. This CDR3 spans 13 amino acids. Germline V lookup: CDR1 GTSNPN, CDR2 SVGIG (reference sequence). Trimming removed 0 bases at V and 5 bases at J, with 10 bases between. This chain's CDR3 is CAWSVIGFTEAFF. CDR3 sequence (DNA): TGTGCCTGGAGTGTGATAGGGTTTACTGAAGCTTTCTTT.

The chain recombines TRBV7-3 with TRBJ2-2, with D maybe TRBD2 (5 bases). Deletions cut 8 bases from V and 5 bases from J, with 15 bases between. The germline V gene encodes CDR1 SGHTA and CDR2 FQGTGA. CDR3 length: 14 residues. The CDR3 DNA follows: TGTGCCAGCGGGATACGGGGATTTACCGGGGAGCTGTTTTTT. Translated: CASGIRGFTGELFF.

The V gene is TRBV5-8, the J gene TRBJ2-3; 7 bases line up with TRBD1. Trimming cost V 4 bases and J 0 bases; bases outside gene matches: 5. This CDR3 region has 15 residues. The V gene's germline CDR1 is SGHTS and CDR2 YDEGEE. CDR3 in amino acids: CASSVGQESTDTQYF. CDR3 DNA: TGTGCCAGCAGCGTAGGACAGGAGAGCACAGATACGCAGTATTTT.

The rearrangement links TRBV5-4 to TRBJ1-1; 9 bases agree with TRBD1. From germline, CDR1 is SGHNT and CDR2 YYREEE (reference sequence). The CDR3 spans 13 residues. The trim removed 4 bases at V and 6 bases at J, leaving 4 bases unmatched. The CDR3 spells CASSRRTGAEAFF. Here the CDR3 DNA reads TGTGCCAGCAGCCGCCGGACAGGGGCTGAAGCTTTCTTT.